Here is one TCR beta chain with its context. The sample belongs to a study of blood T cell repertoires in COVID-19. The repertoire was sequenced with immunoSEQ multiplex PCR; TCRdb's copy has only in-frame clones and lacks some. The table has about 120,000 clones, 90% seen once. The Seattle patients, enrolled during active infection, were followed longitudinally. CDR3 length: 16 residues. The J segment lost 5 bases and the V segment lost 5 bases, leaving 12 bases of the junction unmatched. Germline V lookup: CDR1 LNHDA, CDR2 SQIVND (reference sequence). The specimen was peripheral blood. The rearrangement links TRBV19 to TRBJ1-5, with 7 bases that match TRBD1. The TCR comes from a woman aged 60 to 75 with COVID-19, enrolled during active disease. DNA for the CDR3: TGTGCCAGTAGTTCCAGGGACAGAGGGGTTTATCAGCCCCAGCATTTT. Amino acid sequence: CASSSRDRGVYQPQHF.